These T cell receptor beta chains were read from a single sample in a study of metastatic and nonmetastatic thyroid tumors. TCRdb re-analyzed the PCR reads using MiXCR. This sample has approximately 37,000 clones, with approximately 15% found just once. The material sequenced was blood. These receptors were obtained from a male donor with papillary thyroid cancer or a benign thyroid nodule (not recorded which). Some clones in this sample may be carry-over from other donors' samples. CDR3s include the opening cysteine and the closing phenylalanine or tryptophan. Fields, in order: CDR3 protein, CDR3 DNA, V gene, D gene, clone size, J gene. A D gene is named only where the DNA matches it firmly. Not all rows give a size; the values are once, few, many and, for expanded clones, a class.

CASSGGTSGSKQYF	TGTGCCAGCAGCGGAGGGACTAGCGGGAGCAAGCAGTATTTT	TRBV5-4	TRBD2	few	TRBJ2-3
CASSLYNQPQHF	TGTGCCAGCAGCTTATACAATCAGCCCCAGCATTTT	TRBV7-2	-	many	TRBJ1-5
CASSLGQGANYGYTF	TGTGCCAGCAGCCTGGGACAGGGGGCTAACTATGGCTACACCTTC	TRBV2	TRBD1	many	TRBJ1-2
CASIRGPRELFF	TGTGCCAGTATCCGGGGGCCCCGGGAGCTGTTTTTT	TRBV19	-	few	TRBJ2-2
CASSQVLRGGRGGYTF	TGCGCCAGCAGCCAGGTCCTAAGAGGGGGCCGGGGTGGCTACACCTTC	TRBV4-1	TRBD1	many	TRBJ1-2
CASSSDTLATNEKLFF	TGTGCCAGCAGCTCCGACACCCTTGCAACTAATGAAAAACTGTTTTTT	TRBV7-9	-	many	TRBJ1-4
CASSLGGRGQETQYF	TGTGCCAGCAGCTTAGGAGGCAGGGGGCAAGAGACCCAGTACTTC	TRBV7-3	TRBD1	many	TRBJ2-5
CSVASGAGGGYTF	TGCAGCGTTGCTTCCGGGGCCGGAGGCGGCTACACCTTC	TRBV29-1	-	many	TRBJ1-2
CASSHSGMDTDTQYF	TGTGCCAGCAGCCATAGCGGGATGGACACAGATACGCAGTATTTT	TRBV3-1	TRBD2	many	TRBJ2-3
CASTIRGAANTWELLF	TGTGCCAGCACCATAAGGGGGGCGGCGAACACCTGGGAGCTGTTATTT	TRBV6-2/TRBV6-3	-	-	TRBJ2-2
CASSPTSAQGEQYF	TGTGCCAGCAGCCCGACTAGCGCCCAGGGGGAGCAGTACTTC	TRBV3-1	TRBD2	many	TRBJ2-7
CSARDPLGGETDTQYF	TGCAGTGCTAGAGATCCCCTAGGGGGAGAGACAGATACGCAGTATTTT	TRBV20-1	-	-	TRBJ2-3
CSARPLAGGTNEQFF	TGCAGTGCTAGACCACTAGCGGGTGGGACCAATGAGCAGTTCTTC	TRBV20-1	TRBD2	-	TRBJ2-1